A single sample gave rise to the 14 T cell receptor beta chains below, sequenced in a study of blood T cells in healthy people across ages. Through a sample-barcoded 5' primer and a J-beta primer mix, a second PCR was run for about 6 to 12 cycles. TCRdb re-analysed the 5' RACE reads in MiXCR, keeping a single row per CDR3 protein. The sample lists about 1,500,000 distinct CDR3 sequences, around 39% seen once, with 6.5% to 10% in the top ten. Sequenced input: blood. The receptors come from a woman aged 18-29 years in good health.

The V and J genes are TRBV6-1 and TRBJ2-5, with TRBD1 matching over 7 bases. This CDR3 has 15 residues. The germline CDR1 and CDR2 sequences are MNHNS and SASEGT. V was pared by 7 bases and J by 1 base, with 9 bases of the junction left unmatched. The CDR3 region is CASKSGTVTQETQYF. The CDR3 DNA is TGTGCCAGCAAGTCCGGGACAGTGACCCAAGAGACCCAGTACTTC.

This clonotype was seen a handful of times. This chain connects TRBV4-2 to TRBJ2-5; D possibly matches TRBD1 or TRBD2 (6 bases each). The V end lost 2 bases, the J end lost 2 bases, and 21 bases lay between the germline ends. Germline V gene sequence: CDR1 LGHNA, CDR2 YNFKEQ. CDR3 length equals 18 residues. CDR3 nucleotides: TGTGCCAGCAGCCAAACGTCGGCCCCGTTAGGGGGGCAAGAGACCCAGTACTTC. This codes for CASSQTSAPLGGQETQYF.

A few counts support this clonotype. The chain has TRBV5-1 and TRBJ2-3; 10 nucleotides line up with TRBD2. Germline assignment: CDR1 SGHRS and CDR2 YFSETQ. The CDR3 extends over 16 amino acids. Trimming cost V 7 bases and J 2 bases; bases outside gene matches: 10. The CDR3 nucleotides read TGCGCCAGCTCCGGGGAAGCGGGAGGGGACACAGATACGCAGTATTTT. Its translation is CASSGEAGGDTDTQYF.

This chain joins TRBV30 and TRBJ2-3, with TRBD2 as a possible D gene (7 bases). This CDR3 comprises 16 residues. V lost 0 bases and J 5 bases, leaving 18 bases between the germline ends. CDR1 GTSNPN and CDR2 SVGIG come from the germline V gene (reference sequence). CDR3 sequence (DNA): TGTGCCTGGAGTGTACCAGGGGAGGGTAGAAGAGATACGCAGTATTTT. Translated, it gives CAWSVPGEGRRDTQYF.

J is TRBJ1-6 and V is TRBV15; tentatively, D is TRBD1 (6 bases). CDR3 length equals 15 residues. The germline V gene has CDR1 LNHNV and CDR2 YYDKDF (reference sequence). V lost 0 bases to trimming and J lost 7 bases, with 10 bases between them. CDR3 sequence: CATSRDQGGNSPLHF. The CDR3 DNA is TGTGCCACCAGCAGAGATCAAGGGGGGAATTCACCCCTCCACTTT.

The chain joins TRBV27 to TRBJ1-2, with D possibly matching TRBD1 (6 bases). Looked up from germline, CDR1 is MNHEY and CDR2 is SMNVEV (reference sequence). Deletions cut 0 bases from V and 5 bases from J, with 10 bases between. The CDR3 spans 14 residues. Here the CDR3 DNA reads TGTGCCAGCAGTTTATCCGGGACACAGTATGGCTACACCTTC. Translation gives CASSLSGTQYGYTF.

The rearrangement links TRBV28 to TRBJ2-7, with a possible D match to TRBD1 (6 bases). V lost 5 bases and J 0 bases, leaving 11 bases between the germline ends. Germline V gene sequence: CDR1 MDHEN, CDR2 SYDVKM. The CDR3 length is 14 residues. CDR3: CASSRTVISYEQYF. In DNA form, the CDR3 reads TGTGCCAGCAGTCGGACAGTTATCTCCTACGAGCAGTACTTC.

The rearrangement links TRBV20-1 to TRBJ2-1; 8 positions match TRBD1. J gave up 9 bases and V 4 bases, and 11 bases lay outside the gene matches. The CDR3 extends over 14 amino acids. The germline CDR1 and CDR2 sequences are DFQATT and SNEGSKA (reference sequence). The CDR3, as DNA: TGCAGTGCTAAAACAGGGGGGCCTACGACTGAGCAGTTCTTC. Translation gives CSAKTGGPTTEQFF.

This clonotype was counted between two and nine times. The chain uses TRBV28 and TRBJ1-2; maybe TRBD1 (6 bases). V was clipped by 5 bases and J by 6 bases, with 16 bases between them. The CDR3 consists of 14 residues. CDR1 is MDHEN and CDR2 is SYDVKM in the germline V gene. The CDR3 bases are TGTGCCAGCAGTCCCCAGTGGGGGCCAGATGGCTACACCTTC. Encoded protein: CASSPQWGPDGYTF.

This clonotype was found a few times. The J gene is TRBJ1-6, the V gene TRBV27, with D perhaps matching TRBD1 (5 bases). Germline-derived CDR1 and CDR2 are MNHEY and SMNVEV (reference sequence). The V end was cut by 10 bases, the J end by 0 bases, with 13 bases between. The CDR3 is made up of 15 amino acids. The CDR3: CATKWGSSYNSPLHF. The CDR3 DNA reads as TGTGCCACTAAATGGGGGAGCTCCTATAATTCACCCCTCCACTTT.

Notes on this clonotype: A single base separates this from a much larger clone, so it may be a read error. V and J are TRBV27 and TRBJ2-1; D gene uncertain. With the DNA end fitting TRBJ2-7 better, the J assignment may be wrong. The CDR3 sequence is 13 residues long. The germline gives CDR1 MNHEY, CDR2 SMNVEV (reference sequence). The CDR3 loop reads CASSLSQLYEQYF. DNA of the CDR3: TGTGCCAGCAGTTTATCGCAACTCTACGAGCAGTACTTC.

To note about this clonotype: This could be a read error, since a much larger clone is one nucleotide away. The chain uses TRBV5-1 and TRBJ2-5, with D tentatively TRBD2 (5 bases). CDR1 and CDR2 (germline): SGHRS, YFSETQ. This CDR3 contains 14 residues. The V end lost 0 bases, the J end lost 11 bases, and 17 bases lay between the germline ends. The CDR3 here is CASSLAGVGNEQYF. The CDR3 bases are TGCGCCAGCAGCTTGGCCGGGGTGGGAAATGAGCAGTACTTC.

The V and J genes are TRBV20-1 and TRBJ2-3; TRBD2 is a possible D gene (6 bases). Deletions cut 5 bases from V and 0 bases from J, with 9 bases between. This CDR3 is 13 amino acids long. Germline-derived CDR1 and CDR2 are DFQATT and SNEGSKA (reference sequence). Here the CDR3 DNA reads TGCAGTGCTCCGGAGGGCAGCACAGATACGCAGTATTTT. It codes for CSAPEGSTDTQYF.

This clonotype was counted many times. The chain is built from TRBV5-1 and TRBJ2-1; unclear D gene. CDR3 length: 13 residues. The germline CDR1 and CDR2 sequences are SGHRS and YFSETQ. Trimming removed 4 bases at V and 7 bases at J, with 12 bases between. DNA of the CDR3: TGCGCCAGCAGCCTAGTTCTAGTAAATGAGCAGTTCTTC. Amino acid sequence: CASSLVLVNEQFF.